Detailed here is one TCR beta chain. The antigen is unknown. The entry originates in a study of T cell responses to AZD1222 COVID-19 vaccine. General observations from the study: Seropositive at baseline were only 5 to 7 AZD1222 recipients.

Germline V lookup: CDR1 SGHKS, CDR2 YYEKEE (reference sequence). V trimming: 0 bases; J trimming: 0 bases; junction bases outside the gene matches: 5. The CDR3 totals 16 residues. Produced via immunoSEQ multiplex PCR; TCRdb's table is partial and in-frame only. The data contain under 150,000 clones, more than 85% of them singletons. The chain employs TRBV5-5 and TRBJ2-7; 8 bases agree with TRBD2. The source material was peripheral blood, sampled 28 days after the second AZD1222 dose. The TCR comes from an adult who received the AZD1222 COVID-19 vaccine. CDR3 DNA: TGTGCCAGCAGCTTGGTGGGCGGGAGGAGCTCCTACGAGCAGTACTTC. Translated, it gives CASSLVGGRSSYEQYF.